This T cell receptor (beta chain) emerged from a study of cytomegalovirus exposure and HLA in healthy donors. Findings and limits, study-wide: It was likely that a cluster of highly shared sequence variants was a sequencing artifact. Most subjects' HLA-A and HLA-B alleles were reportedly predicted from TCR beta sequences. The study listed under 200 cytomegalovirus-associated TCR beta chains. The classifier reportedly diagnosed cytomegalovirus status with high sensitivity and specificity.

The CDR3 is 14 amino acids. Germline V CDR1 and CDR2: SGHTA, FQGNSA. The V end was cut by 1 base, the J end by 8 bases, with 14 bases between. The PCR employed 60 Vbeta primers together with 13 Jbeta primers. Method: immunoSEQ multiplex PCR; TCRdb's copy keeps in-frame clones and lacks some. The sample has tens of thousands of clones; around two thirds are singletons. This clone was recorded a few times. The antigen remains undetermined. The source material was PBMCs. The gene calls are TRBV7-2 and TRBJ1-2; possibly TRBD1 for D (5 bases). This TCR was recovered from a man in his 60s in good health and CMV-seropositive. CDR3 residues: CASSLEGFSNGYTF. CDR3 bases: TGTGCCAGCAGCTTAGAGGGGTTTAGCAACGGCTACACCTTC.